These 18 T cell receptor beta chains were sequenced from one sample in a study of tumor-infiltrating lymphocytes in primary liver carcinoma. Starting from 500 ng of total RNA, TCR beta cDNA was produced with a primer in the constant region. Slightly modified ARM-PCR, run as three nested multiplex PCR rounds, produced the TCR beta libraries. The study ran its first two PCR rounds for around 9 cycles each, using TRBV1-TRBV30 forward primers and a C-beta reverse primer. TCRdb independently ran MiXCR on the multiplex PCR reads; one entry per CDR3 protein. The sample comprises some 190,000 distinct CDR3 sequences, around four fifths of which are singletons, and 15% to 20% rests with the top ten. RNA and DNA were co-extracted from about 20-30 mg of unsorted bulk tissue. The sequenced sample consisted of tumor tissue from primary liver carcinoma. These TCRs come from a man aged 40-50 years with primary liver carcinoma and hepatitis B virus infection.

Worth noting for this clonotype: The CDR3 end shows no conserved phenylalanine or tryptophan, and so a read error is likely. No DNA is shown, since the ends of the CDR3 on it are uncertain; the CDR3 is the one TCRdb lists. This chain connects TRBV29-1 to TRBJ2-5; TRBD1 reflects the table's D call only, with no check against the DNA. CDR1 SQVTM and CDR2 ANQGSEA come from the germline V gene. The CDR3 contains 15 residues when both ends are counted. The CDR3 loop reads CRVEADRGRAETQNS.

As concerns this clonotype: The junction shows a germline mismatch at one end, possibly a read error. This chain uses TRBV12-3 or TRBV12-4 with TRBJ2-3; weak D call: TRBD2 (6 bases). The length of the CDR3 is 15 residues. CDR3 nucleotides: TGTGCCAGTAGTTTAGATTGCGGCAGCGGGCGCGCGCAGTATTTT. It specifies CASSLDCGSGRAQYF.

This chain links TRBV5-1 with TRBJ2-2; perhaps TRBD1 as D (6 bases). V was trimmed by 3 bases and J by 7 bases, leaving 16 bases between them. CDR3 length: 15 amino acids. Germline V lookup: CDR1 SGHRS, CDR2 YFSETQ. CDR3 amino acids: CASSSALGANGELFF. The CDR3 bases are TGCGCCAGCAGCTCGGCTCTGGGGGCGAACGGGGAGCTGTTTTTT. Full variable domain (missing parts from reference TRBV5-1 and TRBJ2-2): KAGVTQTPRYLIKTRGQQVTLSCSPISGHRSVSWYQQTPGQGLQFLFEYFSETQRNKGNFPGRFSGRQFSNSRSEMNVSTLELGDSALYLCASSSALGANGELFFGEGSRLTVL.

Turning to this clonotype: No conserved phenylalanine or tryptophan is present at the end of the CDR3, so a read error is the likely explanation. The chain has TRBV6-2 or TRBV6-3 and TRBJ2-7; perhaps TRBD2 as D (5 bases). CDR3 size: 11 residues. Germline loops: CDR1 MNHEY, CDR2 SVGEGT. This CDR3 reads CASSAGYEQYY. In DNA, the CDR3 is TGTGCCAGCTCGGCGGGCTACGAACAGTACTAC.

Comments on this clonotype: The junction and the germline gene differ at one end; a read error may be behind it. This CDR3 reads CASSFPGGNTWELFF. The CDR3 bases are TGCGCCAGTAGTTTCCCAGGGGGCAACACCTGGGAGCTGTTTTTT. This chain uses TRBV10-2 with TRBJ2-2; 8 bases map to TRBD1. The CDR3 runs to 15 residues. Germline assignment: CDR1 WSHSY and CDR2 SAAADI.

Turning to this clonotype: One junction end disagrees with the germline gene, perhaps due to a read error. The rearrangement joins TRBV2 to TRBJ1-2; no firm D call. The CDR3 has 13 amino acids. Germline lookup yields CDR1 SNHLY and CDR2 FYNNEI. This CDR3 is CGSSEEETGGYTF. The DNA of the CDR3 is TGTGGCAGCAGTGAAGAGGAGACGGGGGGCTACACCTTC. The variable domain in full, with the rest retrieved from reference TRBV2 and TRBJ1-2, is EPEVTQTPSHQVTQMGQEVILRCVPISNHLYFYWYRQILGQKVEFLVSFYNNEISEKSEIFDDQFSVERPDGSNFTLKIRSTKLEDSAMYFCGSSEEETGGYTFGSGTRLTVV.

Notes on this clonotype: As the CDR3 is not closed by the conserved phenylalanine or tryptophan, this likely results from a read error. This chain joins TRBV28 and TRBJ2-2; 10 bases are shared with TRBD1. V was clipped by 9 bases and J by 1 base; unmatched bases: 11. Germline V gene lookup returns CDR1 MDHEN and CDR2 SYDVKM. This CDR3 is 17 amino acids long. The CDR3: CASRGGQGYRNTGELFI. Written as DNA, the CDR3 is TGTGCCAGTAGAGGGGGACAGGGGTATCGGAACACCGGGGAGCTGTTTATT.

The V gene is TRBV7-9, the J gene TRBJ2-1; no clear D gene. The germline CDR1 and CDR2 sequences are SEHNR and FQNEAQ (reference sequence). The ends were cut back, 5 bases at V and 9 bases at J, with 14 bases in the middle. This CDR3 spans 13 amino acids. The CDR3 spells CASSQSLESEQFF. In DNA, the CDR3 is TGTGCCAGCAGCCAATCTCTGGAGAGTGAGCAGTTCTTC.

Regarding this clonotype: Its ends do not fully match the called genes, so a read error is possible. V gene TRBV29-1 combines with J gene TRBJ2-1; 9 nucleotides agree with TRBD2. The CDR3 sequence is 15 residues long. CDR1 is SQVTM, CDR2 ANQGSEA, per germline. CDR3 amino acids: CSVETVTSGYNEQFF. The CDR3 region has the DNA TGTAGCGTTGAAACCGTGACTAGCGGATACAATGAGCAGTTCTTC.

Comments on this clonotype: The conserved final phenylalanine or tryptophan is absent from the CDR3, which likely points to a read error. The rearrangement joins TRBV19 to TRBJ2-1; 9 bases match TRBD2. Germline CDR1 is LNHDA and CDR2 is SQIVND (reference sequence). The CDR3 is 13 residues long. The CDR3 bases are TGTGGCGGTAGTACCCAGACTAGCGGCGTCCAGTTCTTA. Its protein is CGGSTQTSGVQFL.

Comment on this clonotype: A much larger clone lies one base from this, so it may be a read error. The gene calls are TRBV28 and TRBJ1-2, with a tentative D call TRBD1 (5 bases). This CDR3 has 12 residues. Germline V gives CDR1 MDHEN, CDR2 SYDVKM. CDR3 in amino acids: CASTAGRYAYTF. As DNA, the CDR3 is TGTGCCAGCACCGCGGGGCGCTATGCCTACACCTTC.

V usage is TRBV11-3 and J usage is TRBJ2-2; D possibly uses TRBD1 or TRBD2 (6 bases each). Per the germline V gene, CDR1 is SGHNT and CDR2 is YENEEA. The CDR3 consists of 15 residues. The CDR3 sequence is CARSLSPGGDAELFF. CDR3 bases: TGTGCTAGGAGCTTGTCCCCCGGGGGCGATGCGGAGCTGTTTTTT.

The chain recombines TRBV2 with TRBJ2-6, with a tentative D call TRBD1 (6 bases). The CDR3 is made up of 15 amino acids. In germline, CDR1 is SNHLY, CDR2 FYNNEI. With 8 bases removed from V and 6 bases from J, the gap between germline ends came to 17 bases. The CDR3 nucleotides are TGTGCCAGCTTGTTTCGACAGGCCGTGGCCAACGTCCTGACTTTC. Its translation is CASLFRQAVANVLTF.

Worth noting for this clonotype: One end of the junction fails to match germline, which may point to a read error. This chain links TRBV19 with TRBJ2-1; D unclear. CDR1 and CDR2 from the germline V gene are LNHDA and SQIVND (reference sequence). The CDR3 is 14 residues long. CDR3 sequence reads: CASSIGGNGNEQFF. In nucleotides, the CDR3 is TGTGCCAGTAGTATAGGCGGTAACGGCAATGAGCAATTCTTC.

The V call is TRBV11-2, the J call TRBJ2-3; 8 nucleotides align to TRBD2. Germline V gives CDR1 SGHAT, CDR2 FQNNGV. The length of the CDR3 is 11 residues. The CDR3 sequence: CTNSTGGTQYF. The CDR3 DNA follows: TGTACCAACAGCACGGGAGGGACGCAGTATTTT.

Remarks on this clonotype: Given the absence of the conserved phenylalanine or tryptophan at the CDR3 end, a read error is likely. The CDR3 bases are TGCAGCGTTGTCGGACAGATTAATCAGCGCCAGCATCTT. This gives the protein CSVVGQINQRQHL. The gene calls are TRBV29-1 and TRBJ1-5; a weak D match, TRBD1 (6 bases). This CDR3 is built from 13 residues. CDR1 and CDR2 (germline): SQVTM, ANQGSEA.

This clonotype showed up just once. The V and J genes are TRBV3-1 and TRBJ2-2; TRBD2 matches 8 bases. Unmatched junction bases numbered 8, after V lost 0 bases and J lost 5 bases. This CDR3 is 17 amino acids long. CDR1 LGHDT and CDR2 YNNKEL come from the germline V gene (reference sequence). CDR3 in amino acids: CASSQDVLAGMTGELFF. As DNA, the CDR3 is TGTGCCAGCAGCCAAGATGTCCTAGCGGGTATGACCGGGGAGCTGTTTTTT.

The chain is built from TRBV4-3 and TRBJ2-4; D ambiguous. Germline-derived CDR1 and CDR2 are LGHNA and YSLEER. This CDR3 has 16 residues. V lost 11 bases to trimming and J lost 0 bases, with 20 bases between them. CDR3 region: CAYSQDGILAKNIQYF. For the CDR3, the DNA is TGCGCCTACAGTCAAGATGGCATCCTAGCCAAAAACATTCAGTACTTC.